Reported below is one TCR beta chain. Its antigen is currently unknown. TCRdb's table, derived via immunoSEQ multiplex PCR, lists solely in-frame clones and lacks some. The table lists 500,000 to 700,000 clones, roughly 95% of them singletons. CD8 cells regarded as naive lacked CD45RO, were positively chosen for CCR7, and omitted terminally differentiated effector memory CD45RA+ cells. Healthy HIV-negative adults without recent acute infections or vaccinations served as donors. This entry belongs to a study of shared clonotypes between healthy human individuals. Whole-study results and caveats: Only a few donors were included, so the genetic and exposure-history diversity represented was limited.

Sample: naive CD8+ T cells sorted from blood. This sequence was found in a woman aged 30 to 39 in good health.

The CDR3 loop is CASSLLLAGEGNEQFF. In DNA, the CDR3 is TGTGCCAGCAGTTTACTTCTAGCGGGAGAGGGTAATGAGCAGTTCTTC. The V gene is TRBV28, the J gene TRBJ2-1; 10 positions agree with TRBD2. The CDR3 runs 16 residues. V shed 2 bases, J shed 7 bases, and the junction held 8 bases outside the gene matches. Germline CDR1 reads MDHEN; CDR2 reads SYDVKM.